This is a list of T cell receptor beta chains from one sample in a study of T cell clones after liver transplantation. TCRdb keeps only in-frame clones here, not all; method: immunoSEQ multiplex PCR. The data show about 20,000 clones, with 65% to 85% seen just once and roughly a third held by the top ten. The sample in question was CD8+ T cells from blood, obtained 54 months after liver transplant. The origin of the receptors is a human patient who received a liver transplant. Some of these T cells may belong to the graft donor. Each CDR3 is given with its conserved first and last residue. D genes are given only for firm matches. Clone size is shown for a subset of rows, as once, few, many or a class of expanded clone.

TRBJ1-1 . . TRBV9 CASSESEKTVMNTEAFF
TRBJ1-2 . . TRBV27 CASSFNRAYGYTF
TRBJ2-7 . TRBD2 TRBV7-8 CASTLAADYEQYF
TRBJ2-2 . . TRBV10-2 CASLAPGTANTGELFF
TRBJ2-7 . . TRBV4-1 CASSPTLLYEQYF
TRBJ2-1 . TRBD2 TRBV19 CASSSGGSSYNEQFF
TRBJ2-7 once . TRBV5-8 CASRGNDEQYF
TRBJ1-1 . TRBD1 TRBV6-5 CASSYSETGKGEAFF
TRBJ1-5 few TRBD1 TRBV4-1 CASSQVGTDNQPQHF
TRBJ1-5 . TRBD1 TRBV2 CASSEADRGRQPQHF
TRBJ2-2 . . TRBV28 CASSWPSSGFYETGELFF
TRBJ1-1 once . TRBV4-1 CASSQDYGLPEAFF
TRBJ2-7 . TRBD1 TRBV7-9 CASSRGQGVLYEQYF
TRBJ2-5 . . TRBV16 CASSQLAGVETQYF
TRBJ1-1 . . TRBV21-1 CASSKKGTANTEAFF
TRBJ2-5 . . TRBV27 CASSFWDQETQYF
TRBJ2-7 . . TRBV27 CASSSVIDEQYF
TRBJ2-7 . . TRBV6-5 CASSYSGEIYEQYF
TRBJ2-3 medium-sized . TRBV11-2 CASSLVPGTQYF
TRBJ1-1 once . TRBV7-9 CASSLGENTEAFF